The 32 T cell receptor beta chains presented below share a single source sample, sequenced in a study of blood T cells in healthy people across ages. Then a second PCR, running about 6 to 12 cycles, was carried out with a sample-barcoded 5' primer and a J-beta primer mix. TCRdb redid the calling of the 5' RACE reads with MiXCR, one entry per CDR3 protein. Of more than 1,400,000 distinct CDR3 sequences listed, approximately 38% are singletons. The sample comprised blood. Receptors originate from a woman aged 18 to 35 in good health.

This clonotype was detected a few times. The chain carries TRBV3-2 and TRBJ2-3. TRBV3-2 is a pseudogene. The CDR3 length is 12 residues. CDR3 protein: CASSQQSDTQYF. In DNA, the CDR3 is TGTGCCAGCAGCCAACAATCAGATACGCAGTATTTT.

The gene calls are TRBV2 and TRBJ2-5, with TRBD1 matching 7 bases. The closer fit of TRBJ2-7 to the DNA end suggests the J call may be wrong. The CDR3 has 14 residues. The germline gives CDR1 SNHLY, CDR2 FYNNEI. This CDR3 is CASSDDRVSNEQYF. The CDR3 coding sequence is TGTGCCAGCAGTGACGACAGGGTGTCTAACGAGCAGTACTTC.

The V and J genes are TRBV7-2 and TRBJ2-7, with 10 bases fitting TRBD2. The V gene's germline CDR1 is SGHTA and CDR2 FQGNSA. The CDR3 totals 16 residues. J lost 1 base, V lost 5 bases, and 8 bases had no gene match. The CDR3 loop is CASSPPSGSQSYEQYF. Here the CDR3 DNA reads TGTGCCAGCAGCCCTCCTAGCGGGAGTCAATCCTACGAGCAGTACTTC.

V is TRBV27 and J is TRBJ1-5, with D possibly TRBD1 on 5 matching bases. Germline V CDR1 and CDR2: MNHEY, SMNVEV (reference sequence). V lost 5 bases, J lost 5 bases, and 13 bases lay in between. CDR3 length: 14 amino acids. CDR3 nucleotides: TGTGCCAGCAGTGGACCCGGGACCCATCAGCCCCAGCATTTT. Its protein is CASSGPGTHQPQHF.

The chain recombines TRBV6-1 with TRBJ2-2; 8 bases are shared with TRBD1. J was trimmed by 6 bases and V by 7 bases; bases with no gene match: 10. This CDR3 has 15 residues. Germline lookup yields CDR1 MNHNS and CDR2 SASEGT. CDR3 in amino acids: CASTATGGQSGELFF. The CDR3 bases are TGTGCCAGCACGGCAACAGGGGGACAATCCGGGGAGCTGTTTTTT.

The chain couples TRBV5-1 to TRBJ2-7, with 7 bases identical to TRBD1. Trimming at V came to 0 bases and at J to 3 bases, leaving 6 bases not matched to a gene. This CDR3 comprises 15 residues. CDR1 SGHRS and CDR2 YFSETQ come from the germline V gene. CDR3 loop: CASSLGGTAIYEQYF. CDR3 bases: TGCGCCAGCAGCTTGGGAGGGACAGCTATCTACGAGCAGTACTTC. The variable domain in full, with the rest retrieved from reference TRBV5-1 and TRBJ2-7, is KAGVTQTPRYLIKTRGQQVTLSCSPISGHRSVSWYQQTPGQGLQFLFEYFSETQRNKGNFPGRFSGRQFSNSRSEMNVSTLELGDSALYLCASSLGGTAIYEQYFGPGTRLTVT.

V gene TRBV10-1 combines with J gene TRBJ2-4; tentatively, D is TRBD1 (5 bases). The CDR3 length is 11 residues. V lost 6 bases, J lost 13 bases, and 13 bases lay in between. From germline, CDR1 is WNHNN and CDR2 SYGVQD (reference sequence). The CDR3 DNA follows: TGCGCCAGCAGCAGGGTAGAGGAGCAGTACTTC. The encoded protein is CASSRVEEQYF.

This sequence joins TRBV28 and TRBJ2-1; TRBD2 aligns across 8 bases. There are 18 residues in the CDR3. Looked up from germline, CDR1 is MDHEN and CDR2 is SYDVKM. The ends lost 2 bases at V and 7 bases at J; junction bases unmatched: 16. The CDR3 DNA sequence: TGTGCCAGCAGTTTAAATTATCGAGAGGGTGCGGGAGGTAATGAGCAGTTCTTC. This encodes CASSLNYREGAGGNEQFF.

In DNA, the CDR3 is TGCAGCGTTGCGACTAGCGGGGGGTTGGCCCAGTACTTC. It codes for CSVATSGGLAQYF. J is TRBJ2-5 and V is TRBV29-1; 13 nucleotides line up with TRBD2. CDR1 is SQVTM, CDR2 ANQGSEA, per germline. This CDR3 has 13 residues. V gave up 4 bases and J gave up 9 bases; unmatched junction bases: 5.

The chain employs TRBV28 and TRBJ1-2; a possible D gene is TRBD1 (5 bases). The germline CDR1 and CDR2 sequences are MDHEN and SYDVKM. The V and J ends lost 5 bases and 4 bases respectively, with 14 bases between them. The CDR3 is 14 residues long. CDR3 sequence reads: CASSRRGAGYGYTF. The CDR3 nucleotides read TGTGCCAGCAGTAGGAGGGGCGCGGGCTATGGCTACACCTTC.

The rearrangement joins TRBV20-1 to TRBJ2-3; 13 bases are a match to TRBD2. CDR1 and CDR2 (germline): DFQATT, SNEGSKA (reference sequence). The V and J ends lost 3 bases and 2 bases, in that order; junction bases with no gene match: 2. The CDR3 has 15 amino acids. CDR3 amino acids: CSASGLAGATDTQYF. For the CDR3, the DNA is TGCAGTGCTAGTGGACTAGCGGGGGCCACAGATACGCAGTATTTT.

The table lists this clonotype with a few counts. The chain links TRBV4-1 to TRBJ1-2; no clear D gene. Germline V lookup: CDR1 MGHRA, CDR2 YSYEKL. This CDR3 has 15 residues. The germline V and J ends were trimmed by 1 base and 4 bases, with 13 bases remaining between them. The CDR3: CASSQVVLSRYGYTF. The CDR3 coding sequence is TGCGCCAGCAGCCAAGTCGTTCTATCGCGCTATGGCTACACCTTC.

The chain couples TRBV11-2 to TRBJ1-2, with TRBD1 as a possible D gene (5 bases). Germline V gives CDR1 SGHAT, CDR2 FQNNGV. V dropped 5 bases and J dropped 8 bases, with 15 bases sitting between them. The CDR3 runs to 13 residues. CDR3 in DNA: TGTGCCAGCAGCCCGGAGGGGAATAGAGGCTACACCTTC. This encodes CASSPEGNRGYTF.

The gene calls are TRBV20-1 and TRBJ2-3, with 10 nucleotides matching TRBD2. V dropped 5 bases and J dropped 2; count of bases not matched to a gene: 7. The germline V gene has CDR1 DFQATT and CDR2 SNEGSKA (reference sequence). The CDR3 loop spans 15 amino acids. This CDR3 reads CSALGTSEITDTQYF. CDR3 DNA: TGCAGTGCTCTAGGGACTAGCGAGATCACAGATACGCAGTATTTT.

This clonotype was counted only a few times. The chain couples TRBV28 to TRBJ1-2, with D tentatively TRBD1 (5 bases). Trimming removed 5 bases at V and 8 bases at J, with 12 bases between. The CDR3 runs 12 residues. CDR1 is MDHEN, CDR2 SYDVKM, per germline. CDR3 nucleotides: TGTGCCAGCAGTCGCAGGGTACAGGGCTACACCTTC. This gives the protein CASSRRVQGYTF.

The gene calls are TRBV29-1 and TRBJ2-1; 7 nucleotides line up with TRBD2. The CDR3 extends over 14 amino acids. With V trimmed by 6 bases and J by 2 bases, 7 bases remained unmatched. CDR1 and CDR2 (germline): SQVTM, ANQGSEA. CDR3 region: CSVALASAYNEQFF. The CDR3 nucleotides are TGCAGCGTCGCACTAGCGTCAGCCTACAATGAGCAGTTCTTC.

This rearrangement joins TRBV10-3 to TRBJ2-1; 9 positions match TRBD2. The CDR3 contains 17 residues. V shed 6 bases, J shed 10 bases, and the junction held 19 bases outside the gene matches. Germline V gene data show CDR1 as ENHRY and CDR2 as SYGVKD. As DNA, the CDR3 is TGTGCCATCAGCCGCGGGCTAGCGGGAACTACAACGGGGGAGCAGTTCTTC. It encodes CAISRGLAGTTTGEQFF.

This clonotype was counted only a few times. This chain uses TRBV20-1 with TRBJ1-5; TRBD1 aligns across 9 bases. CDR1 is DFQATT, CDR2 SNEGSKA, per germline (reference sequence). The CDR3 runs to 13 residues. The V gene end was trimmed by 7 bases and the J gene end by 9 bases; junction bases not matched to a gene: 10. In DNA, the CDR3 is TGCAGTGTGCACTCGGGACAGGGAAGGCCCCAGCATTTT. This gives the protein CSVHSGQGRPQHF.

DNA for the CDR3: TGCGCCAGCAGCCAAGTCGACGAGACAGAGGATAATTCACCCCTCCACTTT. This sequence encodes CASSQVDETEDNSPLHF. The chain is built from TRBV4-1 and TRBJ1-6, with D possibly being TRBD1 (5 bases). Germline V lookup: CDR1 MGHRA, CDR2 YSYEKL. The ends were cut back, 1 base at V and 5 bases at J, with 15 bases in the middle. This CDR3 spans 17 amino acids.

This clonotype was detected ten times or more. The J gene is TRBJ2-7, the V gene TRBV27; no clear D gene. This CDR3 contains 13 residues. V was trimmed by 0 bases and J by 7 bases, leaving 10 bases between them. Germline CDR1 MNHEY, CDR2 SMNVEV (reference sequence). The CDR3 protein is CASSLSTRREQYF. The CDR3 nucleotides read TGTGCCAGCAGTTTATCGACTCGAAGAGAGCAGTACTTC.

The chain links TRBV20-1 to TRBJ2-1; 9 bases match TRBD2. This CDR3 region has 15 residues. Germline loops: CDR1 DFQATT, CDR2 SNEGSKA (reference sequence). The ends lost 5 bases at V and 5 bases at J; junction bases unmatched: 10. This CDR3 reads CSALKERGVNNEQFF. CDR3 sequence (DNA): TGCAGTGCTCTTAAGGAGCGGGGGGTCAACAATGAGCAGTTCTTC.

V gene TRBV5-1 combines with J gene TRBJ1-5; D is unclear. CDR1 SGHRS and CDR2 YFSETQ come from the germline V gene. Trimming stripped 5 bases from V and 2 bases from J, with 8 bases between. This CDR3 is 13 amino acids long. In DNA, the CDR3 is TGCGCCAGCAGGGTGGATGGCAATCAGCCCCAGCATTTT. Amino acid sequence: CASRVDGNQPQHF. Together with reference TRBV5-1 and TRBJ1-5, the CDR3 gives the full variable domain: KAGVTQTPRYLIKTRGQQVTLSCSPISGHRSVSWYQQTPGQGLQFLFEYFSETQRNKGNFPGRFSGRQFSNSRSEMNVSTLELGDSALYLCASRVDGNQPQHFGDGTRLSIL.

J is TRBJ2-3 and V is TRBV7-2; TRBD2 agrees at 7 bases. Trimming removed 1 base from V and 2 bases from J; junction bases left unmatched: 9. The CDR3 spans 17 residues. Germline CDR1 SGHTA, CDR2 FQGNSA. The CDR3 spells CASSLVWASGATDTQYF. The CDR3 DNA reads as TGTGCCAGCAGCTTAGTTTGGGCTAGCGGAGCCACAGATACGCAGTATTTT.

This clonotype was observed a handful of times. This chain joins TRBV6-2 or TRBV6-3 and TRBJ2-7, with 9 nucleotides matching TRBD2. The germline V gene has CDR1 MNHEY and CDR2 SVGEGT. The CDR3 spans 15 residues. Trimming removed 6 bases from V and 4 bases from J; junction bases left unmatched: 10. The CDR3 here is CASSDSAGGPYEQYF. The CDR3 nucleotides are TGTGCCAGCAGCGACTCTGCGGGAGGGCCATACGAGCAGTACTTC.

In its sample, this clonotype was seen a few times. The V gene is TRBV20-1, the J gene TRBJ2-5; D remains unclear. Germline V gene data show CDR1 as DFQATT and CDR2 as SNEGSKA (reference sequence). The CDR3 has 16 amino acids. Trimming removed 1 base at V and 5 bases at J, with 20 bases between. CDR3 sequence: CSARAPVLGPGETQYF. The CDR3 DNA follows: TGCAGTGCTAGAGCTCCAGTGCTGGGCCCCGGGGAGACCCAGTACTTC.

The gene calls are TRBV20-1 and TRBJ2-1; TRBD2 might be the D (6 bases). Matching the DNA end better, TRBJ2-7 makes the J call doubtful. The germline gives CDR1 DFQATT, CDR2 SNEGSKA (reference sequence). The CDR3 spans 15 residues. CDR3 in amino acids: CSAPRAGNSYNEQYF. CDR3 DNA sequence: TGCAGTGCACCGCGGGCGGGGAACTCCTACAATGAGCAGTACTTC.

This clonotype was observed at least ten times. V usage is TRBV18 and J usage is TRBJ2-5; D unclear. Trimming left V 1 base short and J 4 bases short, with 4 bases between. The CDR3 sequence is 12 residues long. Per the germline V gene, CDR1 is KGHSH and CDR2 is LQKENI. DNA of the CDR3: TGTGCCAGCTCACCACAGGGAGAGACCCAGTACTTC. It is translated as CASSPQGETQYF.

This clonotype was detected many times. V gene TRBV5-5 combines with J gene TRBJ2-7; D assignment may be TRBD1 or TRBD2 (6 bases each). The CDR3 is 15 amino acids. CDR1 and CDR2 from the germline V gene are SGHKS and YYEKEE (reference sequence). V was shortened by 2 bases and J by 0 bases, with 12 bases between the two germline ends. The CDR3 spells CASSFGGGSSYEQYF. The CDR3 DNA reads TGTGCCAGCAGCTTTGGAGGGGGAAGCTCCTACGAGCAGTACTTC.

This clonotype has a handful of counts. The chain employs TRBV28 and TRBJ2-5, with 8 bases identical to TRBD2. The CDR3 totals 14 residues. V was pared by 8 bases and J by 5 bases, with 10 bases of the junction left unmatched. Per the germline V gene, CDR1 is MDHEN and CDR2 is SYDVKM. CDR3 coding DNA: TGTGCCAGCGGACGGACTAGCCGTGCGGAGACCCAGTACTTC. This encodes CASGRTSRAETQYF.

The chain employs TRBV10-3 and TRBJ2-2; 12 bases are a match to TRBD2. The CDR3 runs 16 residues. V gave up 4 bases and J gave up 7 bases; unmatched junction bases: 7. Germline V gene data show CDR1 as ENHRY and CDR2 as SYGVKD. CDR3 bases: TGTGCCATCAGTGTGCAGACTAGCGGGAGCGGCGGGGAGCTGTTTTTT. Its translation is CAISVQTSGSGGELFF.

This clonotype showed up just once. The gene calls are TRBV6-1 and TRBJ1-5; D not certain. Germline loops: CDR1 MNHNS, CDR2 SASEGT. The CDR3 sequence is 15 residues long. The V and J ends lost 6 bases and 5 bases respectively, with 17 bases between them. CDR3 residues: CASSSADMTDQPQHF. The CDR3 DNA reads TGTGCCAGCAGCTCCGCAGACATGACGGATCAGCCCCAGCATTTT.

Points on this clonotype: A junction boundary mismatches the germline segment, possibly from a read error. The chain employs TRBV18 and TRBJ1-5, with D tentatively TRBD1 (5 bases). Germline CDR1 and CDR2: KGHSH and LQKENI. The CDR3 covers 14 residues. The CDR3 DNA reads as TGTGCCAGCCCACCTGGCAGTGGGGGTCAGCCCCAGCATTTT. Protein product: CASPPGSGGQPQHF. The full variable domain, completed using reference TRBV18 and TRBJ1-5, is NAGVMQNPRHLVRRRGQEARLRCSPMKGHSHVYWYRQLPEEGLKFMVYLQKENIIDESGMPKERFSAEFPKEGPSILRIQQVVRGDSAAYFCASPPGSGGQPQHFGDGTRLSIL.